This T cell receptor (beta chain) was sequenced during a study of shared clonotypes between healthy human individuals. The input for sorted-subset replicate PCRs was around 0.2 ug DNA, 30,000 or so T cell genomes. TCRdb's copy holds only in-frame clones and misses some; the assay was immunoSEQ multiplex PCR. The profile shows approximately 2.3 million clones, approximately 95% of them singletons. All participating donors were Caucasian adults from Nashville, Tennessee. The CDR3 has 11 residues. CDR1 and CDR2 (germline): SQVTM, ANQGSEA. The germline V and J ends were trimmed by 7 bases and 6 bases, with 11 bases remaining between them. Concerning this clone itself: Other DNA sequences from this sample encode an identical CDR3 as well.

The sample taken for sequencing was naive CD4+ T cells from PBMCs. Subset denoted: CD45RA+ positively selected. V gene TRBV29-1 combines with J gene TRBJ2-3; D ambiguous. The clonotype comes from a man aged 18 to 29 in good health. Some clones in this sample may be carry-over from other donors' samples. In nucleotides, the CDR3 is TGCAGCGCCCGGGCTGGGGATACGCAGTATTTT. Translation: CSARAGDTQYF.